This entry describes one TCR beta chain. Its matching antigen is unknown. The data were produced by immunoSEQ multiplex PCR, yet TCRdb's version contains in-frame clones alone and is incomplete. The sample records around 30,000 clones, around four fifths being singletons. The sample is drawn from a study of OX40 agonist ivuxolimab in advanced cancers. Study in general: Every patient in dose escalation had hepatocellular carcinoma, melanoma, renal cell or head and neck cancer.

General study findings and limits: Clonal expansion was seen in CD4+ and CD8+ blood T cells by week 6 at 0.1 to 3.0 mg/kg.

V was pared by 1 base and J by 1 base, with 6 bases between. Germline V CDR1 and CDR2: SGHDT, YYEEEE. This CDR3 has 14 residues. The chain employs TRBV5-6 and TRBJ1-5; D not certain. The clonotype comes from an adult with an advanced solid tumor such as melanoma, head and neck, liver or kidney cancer. Specimen: CD4+ or CD8+ T cells sorted from blood, collected in a trial of the OX40 agonist ivuxolimab. CDR3 DNA sequence: TGTGCCAGCAGCTTGTGGGGAAGCAATCAGCCCCAGCATTTT. It codes for CASSLWGSNQPQHF. The full variable domain, its missing parts supplied by reference TRBV5-6 and TRBJ1-5, is DAGVTQSPTHLIKTRGQQVTLRCSPKSGHDTVSWYQQALGQGPQFIFQYYEEEERQRGNFPDRFSGHQFPNYSSELNVNALLLGDSALYLCASSLWGSNQPQHFGDGTRLSIL.